The entry that follows covers one T cell receptor beta chain sequence. This sample stems from a study of radiotherapy plus CTLA-4 blockade in lung cancer. Study context: Objective responses were documented in approximately 18% of patients, with disease control in 31%.

TCRdb's table, derived via immunoSEQ multiplex PCR, lists solely in-frame clones and lacks some. The repertoire holds some 70,000 clones, roughly 85% seen once, with about 10% in the top ten. The sequence came from a human donor with non-small cell lung cancer who had a complete response to radiotherapy plus ipilimumab. This specimen was peripheral blood, taken from a patient treated with radiotherapy plus ipilimumab.

CDR3 region: CASSESGPYQETQYF. The DNA of the CDR3 is TGTGCCAGCAGTGAATCGGGGCCGTACCAAGAGACCCAGTACTTC. The rearrangement uses TRBV25-1 and TRBJ2-5; D assignment may be TRBD1 or TRBD2 (5 bases each). The CDR3 length is 15 residues. V lost 1 base and J 0 bases, leaving 9 bases between the germline ends. Germline CDR1 is MGHDK and CDR2 is SYGVNS.